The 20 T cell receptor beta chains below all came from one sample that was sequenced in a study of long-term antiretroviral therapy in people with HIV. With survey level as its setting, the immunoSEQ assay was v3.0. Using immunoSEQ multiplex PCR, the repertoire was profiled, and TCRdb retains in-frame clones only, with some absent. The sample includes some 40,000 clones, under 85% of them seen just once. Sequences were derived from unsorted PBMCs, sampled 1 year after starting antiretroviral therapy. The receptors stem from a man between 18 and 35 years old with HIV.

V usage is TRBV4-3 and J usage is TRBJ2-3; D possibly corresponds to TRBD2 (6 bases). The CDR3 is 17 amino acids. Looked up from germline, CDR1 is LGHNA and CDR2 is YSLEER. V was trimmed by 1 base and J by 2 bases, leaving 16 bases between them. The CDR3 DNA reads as TGCGCCAGCAGCCAAGGGGCCGGGACTTCCCTCACAGATACGCAGTATTTT. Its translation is CASSQGAGTSLTDTQYF.

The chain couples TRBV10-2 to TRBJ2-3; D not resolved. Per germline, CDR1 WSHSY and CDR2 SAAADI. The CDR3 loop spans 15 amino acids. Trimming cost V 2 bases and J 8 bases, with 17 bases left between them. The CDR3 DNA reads TGCGCCAGCAGTGAGATAGGGTTCCAACGGTCTACGCAGTATTTT. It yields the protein CASSEIGFQRSTQYF.

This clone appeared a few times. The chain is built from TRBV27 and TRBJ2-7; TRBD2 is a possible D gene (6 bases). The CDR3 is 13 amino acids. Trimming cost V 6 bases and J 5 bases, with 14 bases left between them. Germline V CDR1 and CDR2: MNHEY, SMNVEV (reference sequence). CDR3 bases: TGTGCCAGCAGACCCACGGGGGATCACGAGCAGTACTTC. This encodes CASRPTGDHEQYF.

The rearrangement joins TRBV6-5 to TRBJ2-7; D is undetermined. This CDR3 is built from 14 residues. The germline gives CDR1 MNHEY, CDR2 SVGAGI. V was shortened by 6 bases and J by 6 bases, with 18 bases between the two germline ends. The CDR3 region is CASSPGPLVIEQYF. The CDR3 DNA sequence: TGTGCCAGCAGCCCGGGCCCCCTTGTCATCGAGCAGTACTTC.

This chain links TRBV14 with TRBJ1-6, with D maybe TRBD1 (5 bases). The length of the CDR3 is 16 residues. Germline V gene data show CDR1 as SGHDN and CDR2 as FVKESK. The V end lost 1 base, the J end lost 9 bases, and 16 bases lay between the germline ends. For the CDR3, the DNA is TGTGCCAGCAGCCAAGTGCAGGGCGGTTCACTTTCACCCCTCCACTTT. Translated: CASSQVQGGSLSPLHF. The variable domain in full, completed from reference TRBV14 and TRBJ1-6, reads EAGVTQFPSHSVIEKGQTVTLRCDPISGHDNLYWYRRVMGKEIKFLLHFVKESKQDESGMPNNRFLAERTGGTYSTLKVQPAELEDSGVYFCASSQVQGGSLSPLHFGNGTRLTVT.

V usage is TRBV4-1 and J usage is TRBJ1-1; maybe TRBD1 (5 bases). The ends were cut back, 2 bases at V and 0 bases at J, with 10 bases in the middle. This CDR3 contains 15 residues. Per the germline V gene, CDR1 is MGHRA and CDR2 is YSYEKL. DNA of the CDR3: TGCGCCAGCAGCCAATCTCAGGGCCTGAACACTGAAGCTTTCTTT. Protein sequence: CASSQSQGLNTEAFF.

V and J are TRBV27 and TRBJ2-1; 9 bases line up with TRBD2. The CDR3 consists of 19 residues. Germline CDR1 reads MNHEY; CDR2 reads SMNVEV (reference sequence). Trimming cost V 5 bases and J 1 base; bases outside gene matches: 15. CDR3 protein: CASSLMGQRLADSYNEQFF. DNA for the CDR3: TGTGCCAGCAGTCTAATGGGACAGCGACTAGCGGATTCCTACAATGAGCAGTTCTTC.

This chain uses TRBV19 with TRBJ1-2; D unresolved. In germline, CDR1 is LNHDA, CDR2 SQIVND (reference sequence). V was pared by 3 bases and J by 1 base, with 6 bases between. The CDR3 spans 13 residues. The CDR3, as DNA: TGTGCCAGTAGTATGGCAGATAACTATGGCTACACCTTC. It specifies CASSMADNYGYTF.

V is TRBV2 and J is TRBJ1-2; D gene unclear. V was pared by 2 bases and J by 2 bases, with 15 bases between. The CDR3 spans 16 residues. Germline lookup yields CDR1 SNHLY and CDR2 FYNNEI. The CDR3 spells CASSEQDTATNYGYTF. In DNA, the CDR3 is TGTGCCAGCAGTGAACAGGATACGGCCACCAACTATGGCTACACCTTC.

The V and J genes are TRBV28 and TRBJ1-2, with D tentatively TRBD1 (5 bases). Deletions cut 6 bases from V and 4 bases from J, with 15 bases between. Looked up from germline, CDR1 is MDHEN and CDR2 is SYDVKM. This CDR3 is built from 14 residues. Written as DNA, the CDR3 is TGTGCCAGCAGCCCGTTTACAGGTGGCTATGGCTACACCTTC. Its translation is CASSPFTGGYGYTF.

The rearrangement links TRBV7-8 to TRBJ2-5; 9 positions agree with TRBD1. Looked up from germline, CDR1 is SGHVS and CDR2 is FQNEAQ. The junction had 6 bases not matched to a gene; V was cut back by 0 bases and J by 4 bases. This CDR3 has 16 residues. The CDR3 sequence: CASSLATTGGLETQYF. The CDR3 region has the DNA TGTGCCAGCAGCTTAGCGACGACAGGGGGATTAGAGACCCAGTACTTC.

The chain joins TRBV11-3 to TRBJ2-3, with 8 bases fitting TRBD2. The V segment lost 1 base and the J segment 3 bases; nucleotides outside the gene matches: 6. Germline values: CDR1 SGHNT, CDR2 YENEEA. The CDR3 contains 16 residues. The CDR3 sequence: CASSLGVSGVTDTQYF. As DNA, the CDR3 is TGTGCCAGCAGCTTAGGGGTTAGCGGGGTGACAGATACGCAGTATTTT.

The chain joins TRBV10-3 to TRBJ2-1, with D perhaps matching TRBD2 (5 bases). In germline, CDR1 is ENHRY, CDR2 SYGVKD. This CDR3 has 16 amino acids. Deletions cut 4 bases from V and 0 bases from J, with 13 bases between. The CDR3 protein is CAISAWTESSYNEQFF. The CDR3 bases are TGTGCCATCAGTGCGTGGACTGAGAGCTCCTACAATGAGCAGTTCTTC.

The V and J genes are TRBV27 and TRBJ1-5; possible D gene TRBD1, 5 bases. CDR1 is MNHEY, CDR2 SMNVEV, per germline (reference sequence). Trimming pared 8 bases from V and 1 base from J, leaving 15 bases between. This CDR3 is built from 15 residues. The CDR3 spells CASSRGAKSNQPQHF. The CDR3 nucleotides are TGTGCCAGCTCACGAGGGGCGAAGAGCAATCAGCCCCAGCATTTT.

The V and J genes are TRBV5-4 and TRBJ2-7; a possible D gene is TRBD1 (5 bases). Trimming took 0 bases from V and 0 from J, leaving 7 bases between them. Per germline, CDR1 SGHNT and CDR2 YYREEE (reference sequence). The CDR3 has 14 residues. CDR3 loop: CASSLGQGSYEQYF. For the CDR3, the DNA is TGTGCCAGCAGCTTGGGGCAGGGCTCCTACGAGCAGTACTTC. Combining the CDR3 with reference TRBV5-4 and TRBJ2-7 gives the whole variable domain ETGVTQSPTHLIKTRGQQVTLRCSSQSGHNTVSWYQQALGQGPQFIFQYYREEENGRGNFPPRFSGLQFPNYSSELNVNALELDDSALYLCASSLGQGSYEQYFGPGTRLTVT.

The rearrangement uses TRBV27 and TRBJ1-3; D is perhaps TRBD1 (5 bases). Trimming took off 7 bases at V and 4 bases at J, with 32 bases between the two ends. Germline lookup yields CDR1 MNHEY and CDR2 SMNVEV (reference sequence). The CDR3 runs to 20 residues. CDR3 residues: CASKVPQGAERSQEGNTIYF. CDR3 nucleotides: TGTGCCAGCAAAGTTCCCCAAGGGGCAGAGCGAAGTCAGGAGGGAAACACCATATATTTT.

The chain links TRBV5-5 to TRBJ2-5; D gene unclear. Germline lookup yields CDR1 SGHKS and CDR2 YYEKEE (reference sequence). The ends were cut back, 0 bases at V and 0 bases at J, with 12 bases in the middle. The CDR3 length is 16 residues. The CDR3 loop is CASSLVRWRYQETQYF. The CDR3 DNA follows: TGTGCCAGCAGCTTGGTGCGGTGGCGGTACCAAGAGACCCAGTACTTC.

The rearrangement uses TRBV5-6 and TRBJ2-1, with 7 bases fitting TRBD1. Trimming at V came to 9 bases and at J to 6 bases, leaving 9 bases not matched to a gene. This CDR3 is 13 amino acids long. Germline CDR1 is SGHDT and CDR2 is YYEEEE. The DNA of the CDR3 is TGTGCCACTTCGACAGGGTCGGGCAATGAGCAGTTCTTC. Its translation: CATSTGSGNEQFF.

DNA of the CDR3: TGTGCCAGCAGTGATGGGCTCATGAACACTGAAGCTTTCTTT. Translation: CASSDGLMNTEAFF. This chain uses TRBV2 with TRBJ1-1; the D is unclear. V was trimmed by 3 bases and J by 0 bases, leaving 8 bases between them. CDR1 and CDR2 from the germline V gene are SNHLY and FYNNEI. The CDR3 is made up of 14 amino acids. Full variable domain (rest looked up from reference TRBV2 and TRBJ1-1): EPEVTQTPSHQVTQMGQEVILRCVPISNHLYFYWYRQILGQKVEFLVSFYNNEISEKSEIFDDQFSVERPDGSNFTLKIRSTKLEDSAMYFCASSDGLMNTEAFFGQGTRLTVV.

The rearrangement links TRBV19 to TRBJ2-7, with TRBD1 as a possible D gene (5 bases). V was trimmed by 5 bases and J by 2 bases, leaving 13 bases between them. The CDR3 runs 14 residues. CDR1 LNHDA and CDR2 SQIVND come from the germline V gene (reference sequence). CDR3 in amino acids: CASSARGLAYEQYF. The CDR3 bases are TGTGCCAGTAGTGCAAGGGGCCTGGCCTACGAGCAGTACTTC.